This is a list of T cell receptor beta chains from one sample in a study of blood T cell repertoires in COVID-19. Assay: immunoSEQ multiplex PCR; the TCRdb copy retains only in-frame clones and omits some. The data show approximately 140,000 clones, approximately 84% seen once. Sequencing was carried out using peripheral blood. The receptors derive from a woman of 80 years or more with acute or convalescent COVID-19. CDR3s include the opening cysteine and the closing phenylalanine or tryptophan. The D gene is left open where the match is weak. Size tells how often a clone was seen (once, few, many) or the class of an expanded clone, and some rows leave it out.

-	TRBV5-8	TRBJ1-6	-	15	CASSLSRQNNSPLHF	TGTGCCAGCAGCTTGTCGAGGCAGAATAATTCACCCCTCCACTTT
-	TRBV5-8	TRBJ1-2	-	12	CAIGGVNYGYTF	TGTGCCATCGGGGGGGTCAACTATGGCTACACCTTC
TRBD1	TRBV19	TRBJ2-5	-	13	CASGQAIQETQYF	TGTGCCAGCGGACAGGCCATCCAAGAGACCCAGTACTTC
-	TRBV19	TRBJ1-5	-	14	CATHTGPANQPQHF	TGTGCCACACACACAGGTCCAGCTAATCAGCCCCAGCATTTT
TRBD2	TRBV9	TRBJ2-2	-	16	CASSVPGGASTGELFF	TGTGCCAGCAGCGTACCCGGGGGGGCCAGTACCGGGGAGCTGTTTTTT
-	TRBV30	TRBJ2-1	-	15	CASTVTAGKYNEQFF	TGTGCCTCAACCGTCACGGCGGGAAAATACAATGAGCAGTTCTTC
TRBD1	TRBV18	TRBJ1-2	once	15	CASSPPGQPSYGYTF	TGTGCCAGCTCACCACCGGGACAGCCAAGCTATGGCTACACCTTC
TRBD1	TRBV9	TRBJ2-7	-	13	CASSGQGAYEQYF	TGTGCCAGCAGCGGGCAGGGGGCCTACGAGCAGTACTTC
TRBD2	TRBV30	TRBJ2-7	-	13	CAGTSGRDYEQYF	TGTGCCGGTACTAGCGGGAGGGACTACGAGCAGTACTTC
TRBD1	TRBV7-2	TRBJ1-1	once	16	CASSLRGTGGGTEAFF	TGTGCCAGCAGCTTACGCGGGACAGGCGGGGGCACTGAAGCTTTCTTT
TRBD2	TRBV7-2	TRBJ2-5	once	16	CASSLGLAVGGETQYF	TGTGCCAGCAGCTTGGGACTAGCGGTAGGAGGGGAGACCCAGTACTTC
TRBD1	TRBV5-1	TRBJ1-2	-	14	CASREATGVDGYTF	TGCGCCAGCAGGGAGGCGACAGGGGTAGATGGCTACACCTTC
-	TRBV11-2	TRBJ2-1	-	15	CASSPTTLGSGEQFF	TGTGCCAGCAGCCCGACGACCTTAGGGTCGGGGGAGCAGTTCTTC
TRBD2	TRBV4-3	TRBJ2-3	-	16	CASSRIRGGGGDTQYF	TGCGCCAGCAGCCGGATTCGGGGGGGAGGAGGAGATACGCAGTATTTT
TRBD1	TRBV6-1	TRBJ1-6	-	17	CASSEAGTGGFYSPLHF	TGTGCCAGCAGTGAAGCTGGGACAGGGGGCTTTTATTCACCCCTCCACTTT
-	TRBV13	TRBJ1-2	-	14	CASSPAGARNGYTF	TGTGCCAGCAGCCCAGCGGGGGCGCGCAATGGCTACACCTTC
TRBD1	TRBV5-1	TRBJ2-7	-	15	CASSLYHRGSYEQYF	TGCGCCAGCAGCTTGTATCACAGGGGCTCCTACGAGCAGTACTTC
-	TRBV6-6	TRBJ1-1	-	14	CASSQSRSNTEAFF	TGTGCCAGCAGCCAAAGCCGGTCGAACACTGAAGCTTTCTTT
-	TRBV29-1	TRBJ1-2	once	12	CSADTGRTGYTF	TGCAGCGCAGACACAGGACGGACTGGCTACACCTTC
TRBD2	TRBV6-5	TRBJ2-1	-	15	CASSPGLAVYNEQFF	TGTGCCAGCAGCCCAGGACTAGCTGTCTACAATGAGCAGTTCTTC
TRBD2	TRBV7-2	TRBJ2-5	-	19	CASSLAMTSGRTAQETQYF	TGTGCCAGCAGCTTAGCGATGACTAGCGGGAGAACGGCCCAAGAGACCCAGTACTTC
-	TRBV6-8	TRBJ2-1	few	15	CASIKTGSSYNEQFF	TGTGCCAGCATTAAGACAGGTTCCTCCTACAATGAGCAGTTCTTC
TRBD1	TRBV4-3	TRBJ2-7	-	15	CASSQADRGHREQYF	TGCGCCAGCAGCCAGGCAGACAGGGGGCACCGGGAGCAGTACTTC
TRBD1	TRBV7-2	TRBJ1-2	-	14	CASSLGADRDDYTF	TGTGCCAGCAGCTTAGGGGCCGACAGGGATGACTACACCTTC
-	TRBV11-2	TRBJ1-3	-	15	CASFGGGRVGNTIYF	TGTGCCAGCTTTGGCGGGGGGCGCGTAGGAAACACCATATATTTT
TRBD1	TRBV3-1/TRBV3-2	TRBJ1-1	-	13	CASSPDRDTEAFF	TGTGCCAGCAGCCCCGACAGGGACACTGAAGCTTTCTTT
-	TRBV18	TRBJ2-1	-	15	CASSPPTGSYNEQFF	TGTGCCAGCTCACCCCCTACGGGGAGTTACAATGAGCAGTTCTTC
-	TRBV7-2	TRBJ1-1	few	14	CASSLGRENTEAFF	TGTGCCAGCAGCTTAGGGAGGGAGAACACTGAAGCTTTCTTT
-	TRBV19	TRBJ2-3	-	13	CASSTQSTDTQYF	TGTGCCAGTAGTACCCAGTCCACAGATACGCAGTATTTT
TRBD1	TRBV23-1	TRBJ1-1	-	15	CASSQSTGRNTEAFF	TGCGCCAGCAGTCAGTCGACAGGGCGGAACACTGAAGCTTTCTTT
TRBD1	TRBV7-9	TRBJ2-1	-	13	CASSTTGGNEQFF	TGTGCCAGCAGTACGACAGGGGGCAATGAGCAGTTCTTC
TRBD1	TRBV19	TRBJ1-5	-	17	CASTTQPQGSGYQPQHF	TGTGCCAGTACGACACAGCCACAGGGGTCGGGGTATCAGCCCCAGCATTTT
TRBD1	TRBV7-2	TRBJ1-2	-	16	CASSPRDRGRNYGYTF	TGTGCCAGCAGCCCACGGGACAGGGGGCGCAACTATGGCTACACCTTC
TRBD1	TRBV6-5	TRBJ2-7	-	14	CASRPGQSYYEQYF	TGTGCCAGCAGACCGGGACAGAGCTACTACGAGCAGTACTTC
-	TRBV19	TRBJ2-2	few	14	CASRGGARFGELFF	TGTGCCAGTAGGGGCGGGGCCCGATTCGGGGAGCTGTTTTTT
TRBD1	TRBV5-5	TRBJ1-5	-	15	CASSAGTGTDQPQHF	TGTGCCAGCAGCGCTGGGACAGGGACTGATCAGCCCCAGCATTTT
-	TRBV19	TRBJ1-1	-	12	CASISQNTEAFF	TGTGCCAGTATCTCACAGAACACTGAAGCTTTCTTT
-	TRBV2	TRBJ1-3	-	15	CASSEVGSGGNTIYF	TGTGCCAGCAGTGAGGTGGGCTCTGGGGGAAACACCATATATTTT
TRBD1	TRBV2	TRBJ2-5	-	15	CASSEMTGFKETQYF	TGTGCCAGCAGTGAGATGACAGGGTTCAAAGAGACCCAGTACTTC
TRBD1	TRBV6-5	TRBJ2-3	-	14	CASSYSSGGDTQYF	TGTGCCAGCAGTTACTCGTCAGGGGGAGATACGCAGTATTTT
TRBD1	TRBV25-1	TRBJ1-2	-	15	CASSDEVDRGYGYTF	TGTGCCAGCAGTGACGAAGTAGACAGGGGCTATGGCTACACCTTC
-	TRBV6-6	TRBJ2-1	-	12	CASKTGGYEQFF	TGTGCCAGCAAAACCGGAGGTTATGAGCAGTTCTTC
-	TRBV2	TRBJ2-1	-	15	CASILNNLPGDEQFF	TGTGCCAGCATCTTGAATAACCTACCGGGTGATGAGCAGTTCTTC
TRBD2	TRBV5-1	TRBJ2-1	-	17	CASSLRSSGGALDEQFF	TGCGCCAGCAGCTTGCGGAGTAGCGGGGGGGCCTTAGATGAGCAGTTCTTC
TRBD2	TRBV5-4	TRBJ2-1	once	15	CASSLQLAGGNEQFF	TGTGCCAGCAGCTTGCAACTAGCGGGAGGGAATGAGCAGTTCTTC